This T cell receptor (beta chain) was identified in a study of T cell repertoires in cytomegalovirus infection. Study observations and caveats: Pooled public TCR beta family frequency picked out CMV carriers with the relevant HLA.

V shed 0 bases and J 7 bases; nucleotides not matched to a gene: 6. Germline-derived CDR1 and CDR2 are SGHNT and YYREEE (reference sequence). This CDR3 comprises 17 residues. In TCRdb, the reads were re-called with MiXCR into one record per CDR3 protein. In the table there are under 450,000 distinct CDR3 sequences, about a third of which are singletons. About this clonotype itself: The antigen is unknown.

The receptor was derived from a human donor in good health (CMV status not recorded). Some clones in this sample may be carry-over from other donors' samples. Sequenced material: cultured PBMCs, taken from culture after CMV antigen stimulation. V is TRBV5-4 and J is TRBJ2-1; 14 nucleotides align to TRBD2. In DNA form, the CDR3 reads TGTGCCAGCAGCTTGGGGGGCCGGACTAGCGGGAGGAATGAGCAGTTCTTC. This gives the protein CASSLGGRTSGRNEQFF. The full variable domain, completed using reference TRBV5-4 and TRBJ2-1, is ETGVTQSPTHLIKTRGQQVTLRCSSQSGHNTVSWYQQALGQGPQFIFQYYREEENGRGNFPPRFSGLQFPNYSSELNVNALELDDSALYLCASSLGGRTSGRNEQFFGPGTRLTVL.